The present T cell receptor (beta chain) was sequenced within a study of T cells in Graves' hyperthyroidism and ophthalmopathy. This clonotype was seen a few times. Amplification yielded TCR beta CDR3 regions, with RNA transcripts as the source. Using the HTBI primer set, a first-round RT-PCR was run on the TCR CDR3. TCRdb reprocessed the multiplex PCR reads with MiXCR, giving one entry per CDR3 protein. This sample carries a few hundred thousand distinct CDR3 sequences, about 15% of them seen once, and the ten largest clones take approximately 7%. Over 18 months, lack of ophthalmopathy progression marked Graves' hyperthyroidism as stable. The CDR3 totals 15 residues. Germline V CDR1 and CDR2: SGHAT, FQNNGV. The ends were cut back, 4 bases at V and 2 bases at J, with 11 bases in the middle.

Sequences were obtained from blood. This TCR was sampled from a woman younger than 45 with Graves' hyperthyroidism. The chain carries TRBV11-2 and TRBJ2-2; no clear D gene. CDR3: CASSSVWTNTGELFF. CDR3 coding DNA: TGTGCCAGCAGCTCCGTTTGGACCAACACCGGGGAGCTGTTTTTT.